Presented here are 22 T cell receptor beta chains from one specimen sequenced in a study of shared clonotypes between healthy human individuals. Only in-frame clones appear in the TCRdb table, and some are missing; sequencing was by immunoSEQ multiplex PCR. The table records 700,000 or so clones, approximately 79% of them present only once. Material for sequencing was memory CD4+ T cells sorted from blood. This sample's subset: CD45RA-negative fraction. Source of these receptors: a woman in her thirties in good health.

The J gene is TRBJ1-2, the V gene TRBV27; the D is unclear. Trimming took off 8 bases at V and 5 bases at J, with 12 bases between the two ends. CDR1 and CDR2 (germline): MNHEY, SMNVEV (reference sequence). CDR3 size: 12 residues. CDR3 nucleotides: TGTGCCAGCCCTGGACGACCATATGGCTACACCTTC. It specifies CASPGRPYGYTF.

The genes are TRBV28 and TRBJ2-3; D assignment may be TRBD1 or TRBD2 (5 bases each). The germline gives CDR1 MDHEN, CDR2 SYDVKM. This CDR3 has 13 residues. V gave up 3 bases and J gave up 6 bases, with 10 bases separating them. The CDR3 DNA reads as TGTGCCAGCAGTTTCGAGGGGCCTGATACGCAGTATTTT. It yields the protein CASSFEGPDTQYF.

V and J are TRBV2 and TRBJ1-4; D unclear. V was pared by 1 base and J by 5 bases, with 8 bases between. In germline, CDR1 is SNHLY, CDR2 FYNNEI. The CDR3 sequence is 14 residues long. CDR3 amino acids: CASSEGQANEKLFF. As DNA, the CDR3 is TGTGCCAGCAGTGAAGGGCAGGCAAATGAAAAACTGTTTTTT.

The genes are TRBV10-3 and TRBJ1-4; D is possibly TRBD1 (5 bases). V lost 4 bases, J lost 7 bases, and 10 bases lay in between. The CDR3 runs to 13 residues. Germline V gene sequence: CDR1 ENHRY, CDR2 SYGVKD. The CDR3 is CAISGGDGEKLFF. In nucleotides, the CDR3 is TGTGCCATCAGTGGAGGGGACGGTGAAAAACTGTTTTTT.

This clone has just a few counts. The rearrangement links TRBV30 to TRBJ2-5; 11 nucleotides line up with TRBD2. The CDR3 consists of 17 residues. Germline V gene lookup returns CDR1 GTSNPN and CDR2 SVGIG (reference sequence). V gave up 1 base and J gave up 1 base; unmatched junction bases: 8. CDR3 loop: CAWSGRLAGGFQETQYF. The CDR3 nucleotides are TGTGCCTGGAGTGGAAGATTAGCGGGAGGGTTCCAAGAGACCCAGTACTTC.

This chain connects TRBV18 to TRBJ2-1, with 7 bases aligning to TRBD1. The CDR3 has 16 amino acids. With 4 bases clipped from V and 1 base from J, the junction kept 7 bases outside the gene matches. Germline CDR1 is KGHSH and CDR2 is LQKENI. CDR3 in DNA: TGTGCCAGCTCACGGACAGGCCCCCTGTCCTACAATGAGCAGTTCTTC. Its translation is CASSRTGPLSYNEQFF.

This clone was recorded only once. V and J are TRBV28 and TRBJ1-3, with D maybe TRBD1 (5 bases). Germline V CDR1 and CDR2: MDHEN, SYDVKM. The ends were cut back, 6 bases at V and 4 bases at J, with 16 bases in the middle. There are 15 residues in the CDR3. In nucleotides, the CDR3 is TGTGCCAGCAGACCCCCGGGGGTTACCGGAAACACCATATATTTT. Translated: CASRPPGVTGNTIYF.

The CDR3 bases are TGCGCCAGCAGCCACCCGGGACTAGCGGGATCCTACGAGCAGTACTTC. Protein: CASSHPGLAGSYEQYF. The chain couples TRBV4-1 to TRBJ2-7; 13 nucleotides match TRBD2. With 3 bases clipped from V and 1 base from J, the junction kept 3 bases outside the gene matches. The CDR3 has 16 amino acids. Germline CDR1 reads MGHRA; CDR2 reads YSYEKL.

The V gene is TRBV30, the J gene TRBJ2-7; 8 positions match TRBD1. V lost 1 base and J lost 4; bases outside the gene matches: 3. The CDR3 runs 13 residues. Per germline, CDR1 GTSNPN and CDR2 SVGIG (reference sequence). Here the CDR3 reads CAWSGQGAYEQYF. CDR3 coding DNA: TGTGCCTGGAGTGGGCAGGGGGCTTACGAGCAGTACTTC.

V is TRBV5-1 and J is TRBJ2-7, with 11 bases lining up with TRBD2. The CDR3 length is 15 residues. V shed 4 bases, J shed 6 bases, and the junction held 9 bases outside the gene matches. CDR1 and CDR2 (germline): SGHRS, YFSETQ. CDR3 sequence: CASSPSSSGRLEQYF. CDR3 nucleotide sequence: TGCGCCAGCAGCCCCTCGTCTAGCGGGAGGCTCGAGCAGTACTTC.

The genes are TRBV28 and TRBJ2-7; 7 nucleotides align to TRBD2. V was clipped by 6 bases and J by 0 bases; unmatched bases: 8. This CDR3 is 15 amino acids long. Germline loops: CDR1 MDHEN, CDR2 SYDVKM. The CDR3 sequence: CASSASGTHSYEQYF. Here the CDR3 DNA reads TGTGCCAGCAGCGCTAGCGGAACGCACTCCTACGAGCAGTACTTC.

The V gene is TRBV11-1, the J gene TRBJ2-7; 12 bases align to TRBD1. The V gene's germline CDR1 is SGHAT and CDR2 FQDESV (reference sequence). The CDR3 runs to 15 residues. J gave up 6 bases and V 5 bases, and 8 bases lay outside the gene matches. The CDR3: CASSKLGQGAGEQYF. In DNA form, the CDR3 reads TGTGCCAGCAGCAAACTGGGACAGGGGGCCGGCGAGCAGTACTTC.

The rearrangement joins TRBV6-6 to TRBJ1-2; D is undetermined. Trimming shortened V by 6 bases and J by 8 bases, and 16 bases separated the two germline ends. This CDR3 spans 13 amino acids. Germline V gene data show CDR1 as MNHNY and CDR2 as SVGAGI (reference sequence). CDR3: CASSYRPDGGYTF. The CDR3 DNA reads TGTGCCAGCAGCTACCGACCGGACGGCGGCTACACCTTC.

CDR3 loop: CASSDTSGYEQYF. The CDR3 DNA follows: TGCGCCAGCAGTGATACTAGCGGTTACGAGCAGTACTTC. The J gene is TRBJ2-7, the V gene TRBV10-1, with 8 bases fitting TRBD2. The CDR3 runs 13 residues. V dropped 3 bases and J dropped 4; count of bases not matched to a gene: 2. CDR1 and CDR2 from the germline V gene are WNHNN and SYGVQD (reference sequence).

This rearrangement joins TRBV5-1 to TRBJ1-1; 8 nucleotides agree with TRBD1. Germline trimming cut 3 bases from V and 5 bases from J; bases unmatched to any gene: 12. Per germline, CDR1 SGHRS and CDR2 YFSETQ. The CDR3 loop spans 16 amino acids. The CDR3 region has the DNA TGCGCCAGCAGCTACCGCTCCGGGACAGGTAGGACTGAAGCTTTCTTT. Its protein product is CASSYRSGTGRTEAFF.

The rearrangement uses TRBV28 and TRBJ2-5; perhaps TRBD1 as D (6 bases). Germline CDR1 and CDR2: MDHEN and SYDVKM. This CDR3 contains 15 residues. The V gene lost 2 bases and the J gene lost 3 bases, with 13 bases spanning the gap. The CDR3 loop reads CASSLGHRAEETQYF. For the CDR3, the DNA is TGTGCCAGCAGTTTAGGCCACAGGGCCGAAGAGACCCAGTACTTC.

The genes are TRBV4-2 and TRBJ2-1, with TRBD2 identical over 13 bases. The CDR3 runs 17 residues. Germline lookup yields CDR1 LGHNA and CDR2 YNFKEQ. Trimming took 6 bases from V and 5 from J; bases not matched to a gene: 10. CDR3 nucleotide sequence: TGTGCCAGCAGAGGACTAGCGGGAGAGGTGCGGAACAATGAGCAGTTCTTC. Translated: CASRGLAGEVRNNEQFF.

The chain recombines TRBV27 with TRBJ1-2; D is unresolved. V was trimmed by 6 bases and J by 4 bases, leaving 15 bases between them. Germline V gives CDR1 MNHEY, CDR2 SMNVEV (reference sequence). The CDR3 length is 14 residues. CDR3 residues: CASSPPGNLYGYTF. The CDR3 DNA follows: TGTGCCAGCAGCCCCCCCGGGAACCTCTATGGCTACACCTTC.

There are many counts of this clone. The rearrangement uses TRBV28 and TRBJ1-4, with TRBD1 as a possible D gene (5 bases). CDR3 size: 14 residues. CDR1 is MDHEN and CDR2 is SYDVKM in the germline V gene. V was trimmed by 5 bases and J by 8 bases, leaving 15 bases between them. The CDR3 region is CASSLTAHREKLFF. The CDR3 DNA reads TGTGCCAGCAGTCTGACAGCCCACAGGGAAAAACTGTTTTTT. The full variable domain, with the rest looked up from reference TRBV28 and TRBJ1-4, is DVKVTQSSRYLVKRTGEKVFLECVQDMDHENMFWYRQDPGLGLRLIYFSYDVKMKEKGDIPEGYSVSREKKERFSLILESASTNQTSMYLCASSLTAHREKLFFGSGTQLSVL.

The V and J genes are TRBV29-1 and TRBJ1-1; no firm D call. V was trimmed by 2 bases and J by 4 bases, leaving 11 bases between them. The length of the CDR3 is 13 residues. CDR1 is SQVTM, CDR2 ANQGSEA, per germline. The CDR3 region is CSVESNYGTEAFF. As DNA, the CDR3 is TGCAGCGTTGAAAGTAATTATGGCACTGAAGCTTTCTTT.

This chain uses TRBV29-1 with TRBJ2-1, with D perhaps given as TRBD1 or TRBD2 (5 bases each). Trimming cost V 3 bases and J 9 bases, with 21 bases left between them. The V gene's germline CDR1 is SQVTM and CDR2 ANQGSEA. The CDR3 has 15 amino acids. The CDR3 sequence is CSVDPTRGSVREQFF. The CDR3 DNA follows: TGCAGCGTTGATCCCACGAGGGGTTCAGTGCGTGAGCAGTTCTTC.

The chain uses TRBV5-4 and TRBJ2-1, with TRBD2 identical over 7 bases. The CDR3 totals 16 residues. J was trimmed by 8 bases and V by 2 bases; bases with no gene match: 13. Germline V gene data show CDR1 as SGHNT and CDR2 as YYREEE (reference sequence). The CDR3: CASSFGGPREPDEQFF. In DNA form, the CDR3 reads TGTGCCAGCAGCTTTGGGGGACCGCGGGAGCCCGATGAGCAGTTCTTC.